A single sample gave rise to the 12 T cell receptor beta chains below, sequenced in a study of blood T cell repertoires in COVID-19. Only in-frame clones appear in the TCRdb table, and some are missing; sequencing was by immunoSEQ multiplex PCR. The sample comprises approximately 200,000 clones, approximately 80% of which are singletons, and around 7.2% rests with the top ten. Sequencing was performed on peripheral blood. The receptors derive from a woman in her 50s with acute or convalescent COVID-19.

The gene calls are TRBV4-2 and TRBJ2-1; perhaps TRBD1 as D (5 bases). CDR3 length: 15 amino acids. Trimming left V 4 bases short and J 3 bases short, with 13 bases between. CDR1 and CDR2 (germline): LGHNA, YNFKEQ. CDR3 DNA: TGTGCCAGCAGCCGAGATGTAGGGGACTACAATGAGCAGTTCTTC. Protein: CASSRDVGDYNEQFF.

This clone was seen more than once but under ten times. The genes are TRBV27 and TRBJ1-2; D is perhaps TRBD1 (6 bases). This CDR3 is built from 17 residues. Per the germline V gene, CDR1 is MNHEY and CDR2 is SMNVEV (reference sequence). Between the trimmed V and J ends, which lost 4 bases and 1 base, there was a span of 19 bases. This CDR3 is CASSSQGSPPFNYGYTF. The CDR3 DNA follows: TGTGCCAGCAGTTCTCAGGGGTCCCCACCCTTTAACTATGGCTACACCTTC.

The chain employs TRBV9 and TRBJ2-3; possible D gene TRBD2, 5 bases. CDR1 and CDR2 (germline): SGDLS, YYNGEE. CDR3 length equals 15 residues. The V gene lost 0 bases and the J gene lost 9 bases, with 17 bases spanning the gap. CDR3 sequence: CASSVESGGDMTQYF. CDR3 sequence (DNA): TGTGCCAGCAGCGTAGAGTCAGGAGGAGATATGACGCAGTATTTT.

The chain links TRBV27 to TRBJ2-2, with D perhaps matching TRBD1 (6 bases). CDR1 is MNHEY and CDR2 is SMNVEV in the germline V gene (reference sequence). The ends were cut back, 5 bases at V and 0 bases at J, with 16 bases in the middle. The CDR3 consists of 17 residues. In DNA, the CDR3 is TGTGCCAGCAGTCACACCGGGACAATAACGAACACCGGGGAGCTGTTTTTT. Its protein product is CASSHTGTITNTGELFF.

The chain couples TRBV28 to TRBJ2-5; D perhaps matches TRBD1 (6 bases). CDR3 size: 14 residues. The germline V gene has CDR1 MDHEN and CDR2 SYDVKM. Trimming shortened V by 6 bases and J by 0 bases, and 11 bases separated the two germline ends. CDR3 loop: CASRQGRNQETQYF. The DNA for the CDR3 is TGTGCCAGCAGACAGGGACGGAACCAAGAGACCCAGTACTTC.

The chain recombines TRBV6-5 with TRBJ2-1, with TRBD1 identical over 10 bases. The germline V gene has CDR1 MNHEY and CDR2 SVGAGI. The CDR3 is 14 residues long. J lost 6 bases, V lost 9 bases, and 8 bases had no gene match. The CDR3 loop reads CASDRDRGINEQFF. The DNA for the CDR3 is TGTGCCAGTGACCGGGACAGGGGTATCAATGAGCAGTTCTTC.

V is TRBV4-2 and J is TRBJ2-1; perhaps TRBD1 as D (5 bases). Trimming pared 3 bases from V and 8 bases from J, leaving 11 bases between. The CDR3 length is 13 residues. Germline CDR1 LGHNA, CDR2 YNFKEQ. For the CDR3, the DNA is TGTGCCAGCAGCCAGGAGACAGTTGATGAGCAGTTCTTC. It yields the protein CASSQETVDEQFF.

This clone has just one count. The chain joins TRBV7-2 to TRBJ2-7; 8 bases map to TRBD2. CDR3 length equals 15 residues. V shed 6 bases, J shed 1 base, and the junction held 8 bases outside the gene matches. Germline CDR1 SGHTA, CDR2 FQGNSA. The CDR3 loop is CASRQAGAASYEQYF. CDR3 in DNA: TGTGCCAGCAGACAAGCGGGAGCTGCTTCCTACGAGCAGTACTTC.

The CDR3 loop reads CASSQGVGLAGAEQFF. The CDR3 region has the DNA TGCGCCAGCAGCCAAGGGGTAGGACTAGCGGGAGCTGAGCAGTTCTTC. The V and J genes are TRBV4-1 and TRBJ2-1; 13 bases match TRBD2. The CDR3 is 16 amino acids. Trimming at V came to 1 base and at J to 9 bases, leaving 6 bases not matched to a gene. Germline lookup yields CDR1 MGHRA and CDR2 YSYEKL.

The V gene is TRBV27, the J gene TRBJ2-4, with 9 bases identical to TRBD2. CDR1 and CDR2 (germline): MNHEY, SMNVEV (reference sequence). V lost 6 bases to trimming and J lost 0 bases; unmatched junction nucleotides: 12. The CDR3 has 18 amino acids. The CDR3 DNA is TGTGCCAGCAGGTCTATAGCGGGGGCCGGGCTAGCCAAAAACATTCAGTACTTC. Encoded protein: CASRSIAGAGLAKNIQYF.

The chain employs TRBV19 and TRBJ2-1, with a tentative D call TRBD1 (6 bases). The CDR3 spans 15 residues. Germline V lookup: CDR1 LNHDA, CDR2 SQIVND (reference sequence). The V end lost 3 bases, the J end lost 4 bases, and 13 bases lay between the germline ends. The CDR3 nucleotides read TGTGCCAGTAGTATGAGGCCTACAGGGTACAATGAGCAGTTCTTC. It encodes CASSMRPTGYNEQFF.

This chain links TRBV30 with TRBJ1-6; 9 nucleotides match TRBD1. Trimming took 2 bases from V and 6 from J; bases not matched to a gene: 8. Germline loops: CDR1 GTSNPN, CDR2 SVGIG (reference sequence). The CDR3 length is 16 residues. CDR3 residues: CAWSIKQGAFNSPLHF. The CDR3 DNA reads as TGTGCCTGGAGTATTAAACAGGGGGCCTTTAATTCACCCCTCCACTTT.